This paragraph covers one T cell receptor beta chain sequence. This sample was included in a study of cytomegalovirus exposure and HLA in healthy donors. Both 60 Vbeta primers and 13 Jbeta primers went into the PCR. TCRdb keeps only in-frame clones here, not all; method: immunoSEQ multiplex PCR. This table has approximately 190,000 clones, 75% to 80% appearing once. Losses at the gene ends were 4 bases for V and 0 bases for J; bases not matched to a gene: 3. This CDR3 has 16 residues. Germline V gene data show CDR1 as LGHNA and CDR2 as YSLEER. The chain is built from TRBV4-3 and TRBJ2-3; 11 bases line up with TRBD2. The source material was PBMCs. The TCR was taken from a woman aged 25 to 45 in good health and CMV-seropositive. Here the CDR3 reads CASSRRTSGSTDTQYF. Written as DNA, the CDR3 is TGCGCCAGCAGCCGGCGGACTAGCGGGAGCACAGATACGCAGTATTTT.